This paragraph covers one TCR beta chain sequence. The data stem from a study of blood T cells in healthy people across ages. Germline V CDR1 and CDR2: SQVTM, ANQGSEA. CDR3 length: 15 amino acids. Trimming cost V 1 base and J 2 bases, with 13 bases left between them. Combining a sample-barcoded 5' primer with a J-beta primer mix, a second PCR ran for roughly 6 to 11 cycles. Each CDR3 protein is one row after TCRdb ran MiXCR on the 5' RACE reads. Of 1,100,000 or so distinct CDR3 sequences in the sample, more than 35% were seen once. The V gene is TRBV29-1, the J gene TRBJ2-3; the D gene is possibly TRBD2 (6 bases). The source material was blood. This receptor was identified in a woman in her sixties or seventies in good health. CDR3 sequence (DNA): TGCAGCGTTGAAGGCGGGAAGGGTACCACAGATACGCAGTATTTT. Protein product: CSVEGGKGTTDTQYF.